Following are 2 T cell receptor beta chains from one sample sequenced in a study of T cells in Graves' hyperthyroidism and ophthalmopathy. RNA transcripts served as the template for amplifying TCR beta CDR3 regions. The primer set for the first-round RT-PCR of the TCR CDR3 was HTBI. TCRdb recomputed calls from the multiplex PCR reads with MiXCR, one row per CDR3 protein. The sample records roughly 250,000 distinct CDR3 sequences, roughly 17% being singletons. Sequenced material: blood. The receptors originated from a young woman with Graves' ophthalmopathy.

The table lists this clonotype with many counts. CDR3 residues: CASSPDRTGGGAFF. DNA for the CDR3: TGTGCCAGCTCACCAGACAGGACCGGTGGGGGAGCTTTCTTT. V usage is TRBV18 and J usage is TRBJ1-1; tentative D call: TRBD1 (6 bases). CDR3 length: 14 residues. Germline CDR1 and CDR2: KGHSH and LQKENI. V shed 2 bases and J shed 10 bases, with 17 bases lying between them.

This clonotype showed up many times. This chain links TRBV11-2 with TRBJ2-5, with TRBD2 identical over 10 bases. In germline, CDR1 is SGHAT, CDR2 FQNNGV. Unmatched junction bases numbered 6, after V lost 2 bases and J lost 0 bases. The CDR3 has 17 residues. The CDR3 is CASSLLAGATYQETQYF. The CDR3 region has the DNA TGTGCCAGCAGCTTACTAGCGGGGGCCACGTACCAAGAGACCCAGTACTTC.